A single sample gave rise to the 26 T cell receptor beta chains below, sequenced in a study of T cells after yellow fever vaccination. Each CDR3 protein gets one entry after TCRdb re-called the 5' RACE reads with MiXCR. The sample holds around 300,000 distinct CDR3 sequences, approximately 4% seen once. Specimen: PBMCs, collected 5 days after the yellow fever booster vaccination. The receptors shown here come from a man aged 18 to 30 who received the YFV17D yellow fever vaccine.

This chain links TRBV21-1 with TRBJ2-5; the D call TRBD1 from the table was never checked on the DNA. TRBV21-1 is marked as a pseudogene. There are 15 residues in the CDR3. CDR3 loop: CASSFPRDRQETQYF. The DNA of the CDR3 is TGTGCCAGCAGCTTCCCCCGGGACAGACAAGAGACCCAGTACTTC.

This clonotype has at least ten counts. CDR3 nucleotide sequence: TGTGCCAGCAGCCCCGGGGACAGGGTCGAGCAGTACTTC. It specifies CASSPGDRVEQYF. The V call is TRBV27, the J call TRBJ2-7; 9 bases map to TRBD1. CDR1 and CDR2 (germline): MNHEY, SMNVEV (reference sequence). There are 13 residues in the CDR3. The trim removed 6 bases at V and 6 bases at J, leaving 6 bases unmatched.

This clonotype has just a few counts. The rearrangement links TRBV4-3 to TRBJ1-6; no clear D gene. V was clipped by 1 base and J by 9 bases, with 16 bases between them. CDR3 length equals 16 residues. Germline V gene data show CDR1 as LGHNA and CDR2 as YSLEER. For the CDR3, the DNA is TGCGCCAGCAGCCAAGTCGCGGGTATCGGGAGTTCACCCCTCCACTTT. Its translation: CASSQVAGIGSSPLHF.

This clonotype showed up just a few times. The CDR3, as DNA: TGTGCCAGCAGCAGGCTCGGGTACTACGAGCAGTACTTC. Protein: CASSRLGYYEQYF. The V gene is TRBV3-1, the J gene TRBJ2-7; D gene uncertain. Looked up from germline, CDR1 is LGHDT and CDR2 is YNNKEL (reference sequence). V shed 5 bases and J shed 3 bases, with 11 bases lying between them. The CDR3 is 13 amino acids.

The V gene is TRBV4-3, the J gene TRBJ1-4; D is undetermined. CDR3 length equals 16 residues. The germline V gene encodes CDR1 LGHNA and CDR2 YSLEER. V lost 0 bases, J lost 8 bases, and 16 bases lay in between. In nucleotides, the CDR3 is TGCGCCAGCAGCCAAGATTGGACGGCCATGACCGAAAAACTGTTTTTT. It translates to CASSQDWTAMTEKLFF.

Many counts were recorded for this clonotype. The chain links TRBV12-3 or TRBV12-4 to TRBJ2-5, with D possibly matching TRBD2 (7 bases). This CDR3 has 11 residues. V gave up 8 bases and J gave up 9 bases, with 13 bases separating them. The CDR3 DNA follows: TGTGCCAGCGCGGGGGAGGGGGCCCAGTACTTC. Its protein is CASAGEGAQYF.

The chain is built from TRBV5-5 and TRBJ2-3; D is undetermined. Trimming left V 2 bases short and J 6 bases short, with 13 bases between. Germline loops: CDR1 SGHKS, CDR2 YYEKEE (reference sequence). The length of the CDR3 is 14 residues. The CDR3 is CASSLPKSWDTQYF. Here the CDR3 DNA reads TGTGCCAGCAGCTTACCCAAGTCCTGGGATACGCAGTATTTT. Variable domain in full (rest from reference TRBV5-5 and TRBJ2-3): DAGVTQSPTHLIKTRGQQVTLRCSPISGHKSVSWYQQVLGQGPQFIFQYYEKEERGRGNFPDRFSARQFPNYSSELNVNALLLGDSALYLCASSLPKSWDTQYFGPGTRLTVL.

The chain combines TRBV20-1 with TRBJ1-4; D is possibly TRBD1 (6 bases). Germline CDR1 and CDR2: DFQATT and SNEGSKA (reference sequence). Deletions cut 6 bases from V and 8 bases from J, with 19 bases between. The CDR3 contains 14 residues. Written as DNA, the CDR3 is TGCAGTGCAAAAGCTGGGGCAGGGGCCGAAAAACTGTTTTTT. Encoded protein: CSAKAGAGAEKLFF.

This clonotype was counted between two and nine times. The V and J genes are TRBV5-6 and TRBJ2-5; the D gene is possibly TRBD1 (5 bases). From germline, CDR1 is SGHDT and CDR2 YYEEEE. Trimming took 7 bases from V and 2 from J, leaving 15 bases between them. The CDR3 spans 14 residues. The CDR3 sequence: CASRLWGKQETQYF. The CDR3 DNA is TGTGCCAGCCGCCTTTGGGGCAAGCAAGAGACCCAGTACTTC.

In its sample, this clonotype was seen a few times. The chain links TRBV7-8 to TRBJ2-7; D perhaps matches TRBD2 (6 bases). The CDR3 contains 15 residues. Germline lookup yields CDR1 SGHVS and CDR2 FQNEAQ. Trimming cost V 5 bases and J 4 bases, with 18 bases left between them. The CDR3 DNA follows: TGTGCCAGCAGCGCCGGCGGGACCCGTATTTACGAGCAGTACTTC. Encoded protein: CASSAGGTRIYEQYF.

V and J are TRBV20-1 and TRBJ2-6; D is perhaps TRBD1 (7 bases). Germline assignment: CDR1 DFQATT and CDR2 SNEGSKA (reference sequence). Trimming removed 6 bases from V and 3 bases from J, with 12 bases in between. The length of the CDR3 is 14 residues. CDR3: CSARQGGGANVLTF. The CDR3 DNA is TGCAGTGCAAGACAGGGAGGTGGGGCCAACGTCCTGACTTTC.

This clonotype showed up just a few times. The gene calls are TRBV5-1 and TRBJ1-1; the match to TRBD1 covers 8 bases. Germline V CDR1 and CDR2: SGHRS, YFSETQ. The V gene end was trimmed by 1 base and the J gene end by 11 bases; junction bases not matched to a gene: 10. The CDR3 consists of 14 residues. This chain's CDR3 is CASSLSGGHSLAFF. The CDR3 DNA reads TGCGCCAGCAGCTTGTCAGGGGGCCATAGTTTGGCTTTCTTT.

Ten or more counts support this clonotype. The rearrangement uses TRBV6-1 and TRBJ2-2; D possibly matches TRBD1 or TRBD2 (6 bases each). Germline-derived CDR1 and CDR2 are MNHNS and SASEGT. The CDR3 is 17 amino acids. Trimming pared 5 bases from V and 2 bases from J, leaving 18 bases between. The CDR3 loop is CASSFPGADYNTGELFF. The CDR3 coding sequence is TGTGCCAGCAGTTTCCCGGGGGCAGATTATAACACCGGGGAGCTGTTTTTT.

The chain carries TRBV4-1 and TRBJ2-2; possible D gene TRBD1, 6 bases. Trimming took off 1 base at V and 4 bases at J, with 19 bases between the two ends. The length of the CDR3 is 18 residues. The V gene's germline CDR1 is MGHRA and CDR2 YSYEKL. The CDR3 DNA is TGCGCCAGCAGCCAAGGGGGGCCGGGACACACTATCACCGGGGAGCTGTTTTTT. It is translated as CASSQGGPGHTITGELFF.

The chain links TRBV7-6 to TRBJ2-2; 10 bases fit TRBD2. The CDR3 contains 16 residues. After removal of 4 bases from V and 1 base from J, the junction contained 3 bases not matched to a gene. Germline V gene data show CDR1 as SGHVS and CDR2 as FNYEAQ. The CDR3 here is CASSSGLARNTGELFF. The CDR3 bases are TGTGCCAGCAGCTCGGGACTAGCGAGGAACACCGGGGAGCTGTTTTTT.

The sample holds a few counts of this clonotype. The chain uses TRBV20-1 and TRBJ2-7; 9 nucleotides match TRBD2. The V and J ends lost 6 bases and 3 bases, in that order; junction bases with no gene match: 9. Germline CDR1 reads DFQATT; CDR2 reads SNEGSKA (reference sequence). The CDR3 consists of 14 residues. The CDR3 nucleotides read TGCAGTGCCAGACGACTAGCGGATAGCTACGAGCAGTACTTC. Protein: CSARRLADSYEQYF.

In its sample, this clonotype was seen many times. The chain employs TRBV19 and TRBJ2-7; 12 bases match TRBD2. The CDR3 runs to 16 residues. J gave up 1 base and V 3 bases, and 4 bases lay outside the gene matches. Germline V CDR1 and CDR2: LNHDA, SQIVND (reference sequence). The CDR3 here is CASSMTSGGPSYEQYF. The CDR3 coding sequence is TGTGCCAGTAGTATGACTAGCGGGGGACCATCCTACGAGCAGTACTTC.

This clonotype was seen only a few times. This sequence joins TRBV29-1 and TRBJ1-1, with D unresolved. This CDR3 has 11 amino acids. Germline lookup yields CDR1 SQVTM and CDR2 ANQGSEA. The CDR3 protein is CSAWLNTEAFF. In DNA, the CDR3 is TGCAGTGCATGGCTGAACACTGAAGCTTTCTTT.

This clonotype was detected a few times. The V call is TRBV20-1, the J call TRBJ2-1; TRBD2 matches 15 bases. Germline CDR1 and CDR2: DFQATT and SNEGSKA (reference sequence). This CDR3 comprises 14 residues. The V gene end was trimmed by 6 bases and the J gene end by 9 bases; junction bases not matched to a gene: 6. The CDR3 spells CSAGLAGGRAEQFF. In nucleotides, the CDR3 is TGCAGTGCGGGACTAGCGGGGGGCCGGGCTGAGCAGTTCTTC.

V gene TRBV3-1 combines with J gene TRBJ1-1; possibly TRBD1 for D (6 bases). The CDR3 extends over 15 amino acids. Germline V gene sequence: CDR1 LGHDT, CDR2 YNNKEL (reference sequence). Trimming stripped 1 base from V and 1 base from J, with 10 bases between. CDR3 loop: CASSQAGTPNTEAFF. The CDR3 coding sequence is TGTGCCAGCAGCCAAGCCGGGACACCGAACACTGAAGCTTTCTTT.

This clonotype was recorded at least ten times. CDR3 loop: CSALDSYEQYF. Written as DNA, the CDR3 is TGCAGTGCGCTGGACTCCTACGAGCAGTACTTC. This rearrangement joins TRBV20-1 to TRBJ2-7; unclear D gene. The CDR3 is 11 residues long. Germline V gene sequence: CDR1 DFQATT, CDR2 SNEGSKA (reference sequence). Trimming pared 6 bases from V and 0 bases from J, leaving 6 bases between.

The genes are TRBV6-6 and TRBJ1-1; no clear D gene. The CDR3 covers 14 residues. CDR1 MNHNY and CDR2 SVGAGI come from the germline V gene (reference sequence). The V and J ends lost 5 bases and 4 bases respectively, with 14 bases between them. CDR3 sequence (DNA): TGTGCCAGCAGTGGATCGAGAGGGTCCACTGAAGCTTTCTTT. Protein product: CASSGSRGSTEAFF.

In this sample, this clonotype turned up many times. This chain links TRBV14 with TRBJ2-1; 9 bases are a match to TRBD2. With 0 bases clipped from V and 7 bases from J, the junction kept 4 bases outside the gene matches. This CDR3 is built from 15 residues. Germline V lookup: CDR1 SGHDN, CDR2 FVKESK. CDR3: CASSQEAGGSNEQFF. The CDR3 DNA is TGTGCCAGCAGCCAAGAAGCGGGGGGTAGTAATGAGCAGTTCTTC.

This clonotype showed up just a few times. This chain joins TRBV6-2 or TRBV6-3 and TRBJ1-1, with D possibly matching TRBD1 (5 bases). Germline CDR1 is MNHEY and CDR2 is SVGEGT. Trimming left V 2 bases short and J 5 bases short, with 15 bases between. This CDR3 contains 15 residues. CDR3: CASSYPPSGGTEAFF. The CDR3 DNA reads TGTGCCAGCAGTTACCCCCCCTCGGGGGGGACTGAAGCTTTCTTT.

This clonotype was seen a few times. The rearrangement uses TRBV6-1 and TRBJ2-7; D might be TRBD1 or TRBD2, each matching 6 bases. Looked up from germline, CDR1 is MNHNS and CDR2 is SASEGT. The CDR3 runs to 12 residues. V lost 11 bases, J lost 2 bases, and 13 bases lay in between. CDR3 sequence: CAGVGGPYEQYF. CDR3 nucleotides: TGTGCCGGCGTGGGGGGCCCCTACGAGCAGTACTTC.

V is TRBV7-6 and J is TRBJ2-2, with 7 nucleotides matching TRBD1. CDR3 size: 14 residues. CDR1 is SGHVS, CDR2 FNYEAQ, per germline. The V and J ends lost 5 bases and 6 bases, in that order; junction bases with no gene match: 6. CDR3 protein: CASSHGQVSGELFF. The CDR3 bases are TGTGCCAGCAGCCATGGACAGGTCTCCGGGGAGCTGTTTTTT.